This T cell receptor (beta chain) was recorded in a study of cytomegalovirus exposure and HLA in healthy donors. Study-level results: A few chains linked to CMV were shown in vitro to be specific for CMV antigens. Reports state that TCR beta sequences accurately predicted most subjects' HLA-A and HLA-B alleles. V- and J-gene trimming of TCR beta was linked (in a later analysis) to a missense DCLRE1C variant. The majority of CMV-associated TCR beta chains were reported as apparently HLA-restricted in a later analysis.

The PCR ran on 60 Vbeta and 13 Jbeta primers. The method was immunoSEQ multiplex PCR; TCRdb's version includes in-frame clones alone and lacks a portion of them. Altogether about 160,000 clones are present, 70% to 80% being singletons, with the ten largest covering about 2.2%. On this clone itself: Its antigen is not known.

The length of the CDR3 is 14 residues. Germline CDR1 is MDHEN and CDR2 is SYDVKM. Trimming stripped 3 bases from V and 7 bases from J, with 10 bases between. The genes are TRBV28 and TRBJ1-6; D is unclear. The specimen was PBMCs. The sequence was obtained from a man between 35 and 55 years old in good health and CMV-seronegative. As DNA, the CDR3 is TGTGCCAGCAGTTTCGTTCCGGGGAATTCACCCCTCCACTTT. Residues: CASSFVPGNSPLHF.